Below, one T cell receptor (beta chain) is given with its context. Its antigen is still unknown. The data stem from a study of cytomegalovirus exposure and HLA in healthy donors. The CDR3 is 14 residues long. CDR1 is SNHLY and CDR2 is FYNNEI in the germline V gene. V was clipped by 5 bases and J by 1 base, with 11 bases between them. Study results and limitations: V- and J-gene trimming of TCR beta was linked (in a later analysis) to a missense DCLRE1C variant.

The PCR made use of 60 Vbeta and 13 Jbeta primers. Assay used: immunoSEQ multiplex PCR; TCRdb lists only in-frame clones, some missing. In total, the table holds around 130,000 clones. This sequence originates from a woman aged 40 to 49 in good health and CMV-seronegative. The chain employs TRBV2 and TRBJ1-2; D perhaps matches TRBD1 (6 bases). The specimen sequenced was PBMCs. The CDR3, as DNA: TGTGCCAGCAGTCAAACAGGGAATAACTATGGCTACACCTTC. Its protein is CASSQTGNNYGYTF.